One sample yielded the 10 T cell receptor beta chains listed below, sequenced in a study of Ad26.COV2.S vaccination and SARS-CoV-2 variants. Libraries were prepared by immunoSEQ multiplex PCR; TCRdb keeps only in-frame clonotypes and omits some of them. Here the sample spans roughly 140,000 clones, more than 80% being singletons. The sample was peripheral blood, taken after recovery from COVID-19. Receptors originate from a human donor who had recovered from COVID-19.

This chain uses TRBV5-1 with TRBJ1-1; tentative D call: TRBD1 (5 bases). The CDR3 loop spans 13 amino acids. Germline assignment: CDR1 SGHRS and CDR2 YFSETQ. Deletions cut 5 bases from V and 2 bases from J, with 10 bases between. The CDR3 protein is CASSFTGNTEAFF. DNA for the CDR3: TGCGCCAGCAGTTTTACAGGAAACACTGAAGCTTTCTTT.

The chain couples TRBV12-3 or TRBV12-4 to TRBJ2-1; possibly TRBD1 or TRBD2 for D (5 bases each). CDR3 length equals 13 residues. V lost 9 bases, J lost 10 bases, and 19 bases lay in between. The CDR3 sequence is CASDARGAEEQFF. The DNA of the CDR3 is TGTGCCAGTGATGCTAGAGGGGCGGAGGAGCAGTTCTTC.

The chain combines TRBV7-2 with TRBJ1-4, with TRBD1 as a possible D gene (5 bases). CDR1 SGHTA and CDR2 FQGNSA come from the germline V gene. Trimming left V 2 bases short and J 5 bases short, with 12 bases between. The CDR3 is 15 amino acids. In DNA form, the CDR3 reads TGTGCCAGCAGCTTAAATCGGACACCAAATGAAAAACTGTTTTTT. It specifies CASSLNRTPNEKLFF.

The chain couples TRBV5-1 to TRBJ1-4; D unclear. This CDR3 has 13 amino acids. Trimming cost V 2 bases and J 0 bases, with 2 bases left between them. Germline V CDR1 and CDR2: SGHRS, YFSETQ. CDR3 sequence (DNA): TGCGCCAGCAGCTTAGCAACTAATGAAAAACTGTTTTTT. It encodes CASSLATNEKLFF.

The chain links TRBV25-1 to TRBJ1-5, with 9 bases lining up with TRBD1. The CDR3 is made up of 18 amino acids. CDR1 and CDR2 from the germline V gene are MGHDK and SYGVNS. The V gene end was trimmed by 5 bases and the J gene end by 2 bases; junction bases not matched to a gene: 13. The CDR3 region has the DNA TGTGCCAGCAGTACCGGACAGGGGACGCGCTGTCGCAATCAGCCCCAGCATTTT. Protein sequence: CASSTGQGTRCRNQPQHF.

The gene calls are TRBV5-4 and TRBJ2-1, with TRBD1 matching 12 bases. Germline-derived CDR1 and CDR2 are SGHNT and YYREEE (reference sequence). V dropped 5 bases and J dropped 8; count of bases not matched to a gene: 8. The length of the CDR3 is 15 residues. The CDR3: CASSNRDRGLYEQFF. CDR3 nucleotides: TGTGCCAGCAGTAACCGGGACAGGGGGCTATATGAGCAGTTCTTC.

J is TRBJ1-1 and V is TRBV6-5; D unresolved. Trimming removed 11 bases at V and 6 bases at J, with 22 bases between. Germline-derived CDR1 and CDR2 are MNHEY and SVGAGI. This CDR3 has 14 residues. The CDR3 DNA reads as TGTGCCTGTCTTCGGCAGCACCTTGGGTCTGAAGCTTTCTTT. This codes for CACLRQHLGSEAFF.

The chain joins TRBV19 to TRBJ2-3, with D perhaps TRBD2 (6 bases). Trimming cost V 7 bases and J 8 bases, with 22 bases left between them. The length of the CDR3 is 15 residues. Germline CDR1 is LNHDA and CDR2 is SQIVND (reference sequence). The CDR3: CASTEAGNGGVTQYF. The CDR3 DNA sequence: TGTGCCAGTACGGAAGCGGGTAATGGTGGGGTTACGCAGTATTTT.

This rearrangement joins TRBV5-1 to TRBJ2-7, with TRBD1 matching over 8 bases. The CDR3 has 17 amino acids. CDR1 is SGHRS and CDR2 is YFSETQ in the germline V gene. The junction had 11 bases not matched to a gene; V was cut back by 0 bases and J by 3 bases. The CDR3 loop reads CASSLGGRTGSIYEQYF. CDR3 nucleotide sequence: TGCGCCAGCAGCTTGGGAGGCCGGACAGGGAGCATCTACGAGCAGTACTTC.

In its sample, this clone was seen once. The chain links TRBV3-1 (or the pseudogene TRBV3-2) to TRBJ2-7; the match to TRBD2 covers 7 bases. V was pared by 4 bases and J by 6 bases, with 12 bases of the junction left unmatched. Germline V gene data show CDR1 as LGHDT and CDR2 as YNNKEL (reference sequence). This CDR3 has 15 residues. In DNA form, the CDR3 reads TGTGCCAGCAGCCCCTTCGGGGAGGGGACGGGCGAGCAGTACTTC. This sequence encodes CASSPFGEGTGEQYF.